These 25 T cell receptor beta chains originate from one sample sequenced in a study of T cell changes during pregnancy in multiple sclerosis. Method: immunoSEQ multiplex PCR; TCRdb's copy keeps in-frame clones and lacks some. The sample contains about 93,000 clones, roughly 92% of which appear only once. This material consisted of peripheral blood, taken after pregnancy. These TCRs come from a female donor with multiple sclerosis, enrolled in a pregnancy study.

The CDR3 protein is CASSQDPAGGSYEQYF. The CDR3 region has the DNA TGTGCCAGCAGCCAAGATCCAGCGGGGGGTTCCTACGAGCAGTACTTC. The chain has TRBV4-2 and TRBJ2-7; 9 bases map to TRBD2. This CDR3 is built from 16 residues. Trimming removed 0 bases from V and 1 base from J; junction bases left unmatched: 4. The germline CDR1 and CDR2 sequences are LGHNA and YNFKEQ.

V and J are TRBV19 and TRBJ1-6; TRBD1 matches at 9 bases. Trimming at V came to 3 bases and at J to 7 bases, leaving 4 bases not matched to a gene. CDR1 is LNHDA and CDR2 is SQIVND in the germline V gene (reference sequence). This CDR3 comprises 15 residues. Here the CDR3 DNA reads TGTGCCAGTAGTATCCCTGGACAGGGGAATTCACCCCTCCACTTT. Its protein is CASSIPGQGNSPLHF. The full variable domain, completed using reference TRBV19 and TRBJ1-6, is DGGITQSPKYLFRKEGQNVTLSCEQNLNHDAMYWYRQDPGQGLRLIYYSQIVNDFQKGDIAEGYSVSREKKESFPLTVTSAQKNPTAFYLCASSIPGQGNSPLHFGNGTRLTVT.

The rearrangement uses TRBV6-1 and TRBJ2-1, with 8 bases matching TRBD2. V gave up 1 base and J gave up 2 bases; unmatched junction bases: 4. Germline loops: CDR1 MNHNS, CDR2 SASEGT. CDR3 size: 16 residues. The CDR3 DNA reads TGTGCCAGCAGTGAAGAACTAGCGGAGCCCTACAATGAGCAGTTCTTC. Residues: CASSEELAEPYNEQFF.

The chain employs TRBV19 and TRBJ1-3, with D uncertain. Looked up from germline, CDR1 is LNHDA and CDR2 is SQIVND (reference sequence). Trimming took 5 bases from V and 0 from J, leaving 14 bases between them. CDR3 length: 16 residues. The CDR3 region has the DNA TGTGCCAGTAGTCTTGAAGGACTGAGCTCTGGAAACACCATATATTTT. Its translation is CASSLEGLSSGNTIYF.

This chain connects TRBV7-2 to TRBJ1-2; a weak D match, TRBD1 (6 bases). Germline V gene sequence: CDR1 SGHTA, CDR2 FQGNSA. CDR3 length: 14 amino acids. V lost 4 bases and J lost 8, with 17 bases in between. The CDR3 coding sequence is TGTGCCAGCAGCTCCCCGTTGGACAGTCTCGGCTACACCTTC. Residues: CASSSPLDSLGYTF.

This clone was recorded a few times. The chain uses TRBV19 and TRBJ1-5; 9 bases are shared with TRBD1. V lost 6 bases, J lost 6 bases, and 9 bases stayed unmatched. CDR1 is LNHDA and CDR2 is SQIVND in the germline V gene (reference sequence). The CDR3 has 15 amino acids. The chain's CDR3 is CASSPWTGVRQPQHF. The DNA for the CDR3 is TGTGCCAGTAGCCCCTGGACAGGGGTACGTCAGCCCCAGCATTTT.

This clone was seen a handful of times. In DNA, the CDR3 is TGTGCCAGCACTACTACAGGCGTCTGGGGCGGGGAGCTGTTTTTT. It translates to CASTTTGVWGGELFF. The chain joins TRBV25-1 to TRBJ2-2; possible D gene TRBD1, 5 bases. The V end was cut by 7 bases, the J end by 7 bases, with 19 bases between. CDR3 length equals 15 residues. Germline V CDR1 and CDR2: MGHDK, SYGVNS.

The chain links TRBV19 to TRBJ1-2, with a tentative D call TRBD1 (6 bases). Germline CDR1 LNHDA, CDR2 SQIVND (reference sequence). Trimming removed 5 bases from V and 5 bases from J, with 24 bases in between. This CDR3 is 17 amino acids long. As DNA, the CDR3 is TGTGCCAGTAGTTCTCAGGGGCCACGGGCTGGTGGGTATGGCTACACCTTC. Its translation is CASSSQGPRAGGYGYTF.

The V gene is TRBV7-6, the J gene TRBJ2-5; D remains ambiguous. Germline CDR1 reads SGHVS; CDR2 reads FNYEAQ. Deletions cut 6 bases from V and 2 bases from J, with 22 bases between. This CDR3 is 17 amino acids long. DNA for the CDR3: TGTGCCAGCAGTTTAACCCCACTGACGGGTGGGCAAGAGACCCAGTACTTC. This encodes CASSLTPLTGGQETQYF. Complete variable domain (other parts from reference TRBV7-6 and TRBJ2-5): GAGVSQSPRYKVTKRGQDVALRCDPISGHVSLYWYRQALGQGPEFLTYFNYEAQQDKSGLPNDRFSAERPEGSISTLTIQRTEQRDSAMYRCASSLTPLTGGQETQYFGPGTRLLVL.

V is TRBV2 and J is TRBJ1-5; maybe TRBD1 (6 bases). Germline-derived CDR1 and CDR2 are SNHLY and FYNNEI. V shed 4 bases and J shed 3 bases, with 7 bases lying between them. CDR3 length: 13 residues. The chain's CDR3 is CASSAGVNQPQHF. The CDR3 DNA sequence: TGTGCCAGCAGTGCAGGGGTCAATCAGCCCCAGCATTTT.

The J gene is TRBJ1-4, the V gene TRBV6-5; 9 bases align to TRBD1. CDR3 length: 14 residues. Germline V gene lookup returns CDR1 MNHEY and CDR2 SVGAGI. Trimming cost V 7 bases and J 7 bases; bases outside gene matches: 7. The CDR3 region is CASNPGQGVEKLFF. The DNA of the CDR3 is TGTGCCAGCAACCCGGGACAGGGAGTTGAAAAACTGTTTTTT.

The J gene is TRBJ1-1, the V gene TRBV5-1; no reliable D call. This CDR3 spans 15 amino acids. The V end was cut by 0 bases, the J end by 5 bases, with 14 bases between. Germline V lookup: CDR1 SGHRS, CDR2 YFSETQ. This CDR3 reads CASSLGVGRGTEAFF. The CDR3 DNA follows: TGCGCCAGCAGCTTGGGCGTCGGGAGAGGAACTGAAGCTTTCTTT.

The chain uses TRBV2 and TRBJ1-3; 7 bases map to TRBD1. Germline values: CDR1 SNHLY, CDR2 FYNNEI. The CDR3 covers 14 residues. Trimming at V came to 9 bases and at J to 0 bases, leaving 5 bases not matched to a gene. Written as DNA, the CDR3 is TGTGCCAGAAACACAGGGGACTCTGGAAACACCATATATTTT. Protein sequence: CARNTGDSGNTIYF.

CDR3 loop: CASSLVATPGYGYTF. The CDR3 DNA reads as TGTGCCAGCAGCTTAGTGGCAACCCCAGGGTATGGCTACACCTTC. This rearrangement joins TRBV7-2 to TRBJ1-2; perhaps TRBD1 as D (5 bases). Trimming removed 1 base from V and 5 bases from J, with 14 bases in between. This CDR3 spans 15 amino acids. Germline V CDR1 and CDR2: SGHTA, FQGNSA.

The chain carries TRBV20-1 and TRBJ1-2; possibly TRBD1 for D (5 bases). Germline CDR1 and CDR2: DFQATT and SNEGSKA (reference sequence). Trimming left V 6 bases short and J 5 bases short, with 10 bases between. The CDR3 extends over 11 amino acids. The CDR3 DNA follows: TGCAGTGCCGGGGGGGTTTATGGCTACACCTTC. Translated: CSAGGVYGYTF.

The J gene is TRBJ2-3, the V gene TRBV5-1, with 8 bases fitting TRBD1. The CDR3 covers 14 residues. J was trimmed by 6 bases and V by 1 base; bases with no gene match: 4. The germline gives CDR1 SGHRS, CDR2 YFSETQ. CDR3 sequence: CASSLQGAGDTQYF. The CDR3 DNA sequence: TGCGCCAGCAGCTTGCAGGGGGCAGGGGATACGCAGTATTTT.

This chain joins TRBV30 and TRBJ1-4, with unresolved D. The CDR3 is made up of 13 amino acids. Trimming took off 4 bases at V and 5 bases at J, with 11 bases between the two ends. From germline, CDR1 is GTSNPN and CDR2 SVGIG (reference sequence). The CDR3 reads CAWNPRYNEKLFF. The CDR3 coding sequence is TGTGCCTGGAACCCCAGGTACAATGAAAAACTGTTTTTT.

This chain joins TRBV2 and TRBJ1-1, with D perhaps matching TRBD1 (6 bases). The CDR3 extends over 16 amino acids. CDR1 is SNHLY and CDR2 is FYNNEI in the germline V gene. V was pared by 6 bases and J by 3 bases, with 20 bases between. CDR3 region: CASSAKEQGWDTEAFF. DNA of the CDR3: TGTGCCAGCAGCGCGAAAGAACAGGGTTGGGACACTGAAGCTTTCTTT.

To note about this clone: The sample contains more than one DNA sequence encoding this CDR3. The J gene is TRBJ1-1, the V gene TRBV19; 11 bases match TRBD1. CDR3 length: 14 amino acids. Trimming took 3 bases from V and 4 from J; bases not matched to a gene: 1. Germline V gene lookup returns CDR1 LNHDA and CDR2 SQIVND (reference sequence). CDR3 DNA: TGTGCCAGTAGTATCGGGACAGGGGGCACTGAAGCTTTCTTT. It codes for CASSIGTGGTEAFF.

The chain couples TRBV27 to TRBJ1-1, with no clear D. The germline V and J ends were trimmed by 7 bases and 8 bases, with 11 bases remaining between them. This CDR3 has 11 amino acids. Per the germline V gene, CDR1 is MNHEY and CDR2 is SMNVEV (reference sequence). CDR3 protein: CASTLGGEAFF. The CDR3, as DNA: TGTGCCAGCACGCTGGGAGGGGAAGCTTTCTTT.

The chain employs TRBV27 and TRBJ2-2; 12 bases agree with TRBD2. The CDR3 is 17 residues long. The V and J ends lost 6 bases and 1 base, in that order; junction bases with no gene match: 6. Per germline, CDR1 MNHEY and CDR2 SMNVEV (reference sequence). The CDR3 here is CASSGLAGKMNTGELFF. In nucleotides, the CDR3 is TGTGCCAGCAGCGGACTAGCGGGGAAAATGAACACCGGGGAGCTGTTTTTT.

The chain employs TRBV7-2 and TRBJ2-4; no reliable D call. The V end lost 0 bases, the J end lost 7 bases, and 7 bases lay between the germline ends. This CDR3 comprises 13 residues. The germline gives CDR1 SGHTA, CDR2 FQGNSA. The CDR3 coding sequence is TGTGCCAGCAGCTTAGCACTGATCAACATTCAGTACTTC. It encodes CASSLALINIQYF.

V is TRBV5-1 and J is TRBJ2-2; 7 bases are shared with TRBD2. This CDR3 is 16 amino acids long. The ends lost 0 bases at V and 6 bases at J; junction bases unmatched: 8. Per germline, CDR1 SGHRS and CDR2 YFSETQ. DNA of the CDR3: TGCGCCAGCAGCTTGGCTCCCCGGGGGAGGGCCGGGGAGCTGTTTTTT. It is translated as CASSLAPRGRAGELFF.

The chain uses TRBV10-3 and TRBJ1-1; TRBD1 matches at 7 bases. Germline CDR1 reads ENHRY; CDR2 reads SYGVKD. This CDR3 spans 13 amino acids. After removal of 4 bases from V and 10 bases from J, the junction contained 9 bases not matched to a gene. The chain's CDR3 is CAISARAGGRAFF. The CDR3 nucleotides read TGTGCCATCAGTGCCCGGGCAGGGGGGCGAGCTTTCTTT.

The rearrangement uses TRBV29-1 and TRBJ1-3; D call uncertain. The V end was cut by 5 bases, the J end by 4 bases, with 6 bases between. Germline V gives CDR1 SQVTM, CDR2 ANQGSEA. The CDR3 totals 11 residues. The CDR3 bases are TGCAGCGTTTCCCGGGGAAACACCATATATTTT. It encodes CSVSRGNTIYF.